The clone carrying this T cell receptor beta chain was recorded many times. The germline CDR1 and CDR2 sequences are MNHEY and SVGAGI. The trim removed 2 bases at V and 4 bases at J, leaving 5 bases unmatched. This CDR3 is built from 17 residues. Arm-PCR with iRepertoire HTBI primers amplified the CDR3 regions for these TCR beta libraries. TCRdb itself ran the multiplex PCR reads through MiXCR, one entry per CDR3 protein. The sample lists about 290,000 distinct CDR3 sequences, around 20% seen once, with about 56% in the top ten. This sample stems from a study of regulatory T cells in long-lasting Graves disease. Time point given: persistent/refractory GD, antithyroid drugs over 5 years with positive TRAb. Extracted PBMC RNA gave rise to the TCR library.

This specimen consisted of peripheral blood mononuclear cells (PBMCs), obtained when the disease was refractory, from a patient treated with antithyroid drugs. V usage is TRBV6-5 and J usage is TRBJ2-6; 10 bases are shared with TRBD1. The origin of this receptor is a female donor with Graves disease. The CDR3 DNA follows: TGTGCCAGCAGTTACCCCGGGACAGGGGTCGGGGCCAACGTCCTGACTTTC. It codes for CASSYPGTGVGANVLTF.